A single T cell receptor beta chain is shown here with its context. The record originates from a study of blood T cell repertoires in COVID-19. Overall study context: Sites across the United States, Italy and Spain contributed samples from acute and convalescent COVID-19. PBMCs, B-cell-depleted T cells, or T cells were the source of the cDNA or gDNA that made up the material.

CDR1 SNHLY and CDR2 FYNNEI come from the germline V gene. V shed 1 base and J shed 5 bases, with 11 bases lying between them. This CDR3 comprises 14 residues. As originally analysed: Estimates of nucleated cell counts were drawn from the amplification of reference gene primers. Sequencing used immunoSEQ multiplex PCR; TCRdb keeps in-frame clones, though not all of them. The V and J calls and the clone size are those of that table, but D and trimming were determined from the DNA. The table includes roughly 120,000 clones, about four fifths detected once. The rearrangement links TRBV2 to TRBJ1-2; D unclear. Sequenced: peripheral blood. The TCR originated in an older woman with acute or convalescent COVID-19. CDR3: CASSEESGYYGYTF. The CDR3 DNA follows: TGTGCCAGCAGTGAAGAGTCAGGTTATTATGGCTACACCTTC.